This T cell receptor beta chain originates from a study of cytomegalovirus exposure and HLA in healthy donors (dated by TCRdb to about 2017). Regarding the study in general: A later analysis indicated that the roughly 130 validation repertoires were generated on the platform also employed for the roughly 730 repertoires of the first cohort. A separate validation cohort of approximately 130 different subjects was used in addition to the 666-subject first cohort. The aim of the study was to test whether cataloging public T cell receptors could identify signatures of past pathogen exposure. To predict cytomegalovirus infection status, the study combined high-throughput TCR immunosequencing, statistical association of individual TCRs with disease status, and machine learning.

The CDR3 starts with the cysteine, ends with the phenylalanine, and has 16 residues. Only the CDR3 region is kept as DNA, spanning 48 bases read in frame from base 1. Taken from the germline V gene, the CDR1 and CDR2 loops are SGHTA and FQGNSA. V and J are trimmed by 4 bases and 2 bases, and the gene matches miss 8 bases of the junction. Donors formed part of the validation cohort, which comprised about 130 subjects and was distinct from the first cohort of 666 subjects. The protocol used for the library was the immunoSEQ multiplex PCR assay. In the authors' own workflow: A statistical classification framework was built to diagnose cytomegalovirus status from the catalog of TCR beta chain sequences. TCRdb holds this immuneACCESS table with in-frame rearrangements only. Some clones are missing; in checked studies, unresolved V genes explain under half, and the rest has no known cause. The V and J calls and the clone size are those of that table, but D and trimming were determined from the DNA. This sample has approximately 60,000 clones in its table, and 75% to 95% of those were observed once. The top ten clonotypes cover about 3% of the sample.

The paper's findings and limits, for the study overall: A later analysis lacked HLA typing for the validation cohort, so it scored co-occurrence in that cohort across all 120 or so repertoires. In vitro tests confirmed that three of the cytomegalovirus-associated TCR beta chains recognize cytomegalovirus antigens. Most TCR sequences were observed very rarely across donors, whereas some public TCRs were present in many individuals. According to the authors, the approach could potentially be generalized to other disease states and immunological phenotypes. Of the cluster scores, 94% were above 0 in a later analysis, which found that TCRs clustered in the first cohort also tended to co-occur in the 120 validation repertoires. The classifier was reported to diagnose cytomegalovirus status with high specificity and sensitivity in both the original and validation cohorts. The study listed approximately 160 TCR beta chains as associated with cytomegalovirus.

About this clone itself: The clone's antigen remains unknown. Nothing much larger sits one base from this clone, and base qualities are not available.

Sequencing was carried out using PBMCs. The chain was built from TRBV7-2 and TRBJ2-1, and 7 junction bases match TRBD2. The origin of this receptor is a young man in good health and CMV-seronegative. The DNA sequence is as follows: TGTGCCAGCAGCTCATCGAGCGGGGCTACCTACAATGAGCAGTTCTTC. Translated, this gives CASSSSSGATYNEQFF.